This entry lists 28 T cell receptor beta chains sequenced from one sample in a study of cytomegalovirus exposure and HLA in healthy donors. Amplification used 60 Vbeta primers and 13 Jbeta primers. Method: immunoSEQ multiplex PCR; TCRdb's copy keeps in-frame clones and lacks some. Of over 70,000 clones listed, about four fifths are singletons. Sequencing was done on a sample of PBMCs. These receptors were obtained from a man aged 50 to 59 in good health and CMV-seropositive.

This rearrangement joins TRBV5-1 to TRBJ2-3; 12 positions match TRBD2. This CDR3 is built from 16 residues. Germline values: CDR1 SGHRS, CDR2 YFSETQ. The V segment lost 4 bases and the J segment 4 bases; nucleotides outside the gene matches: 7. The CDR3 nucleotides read TGCGCCAGCAGCCACACTAGCGGGAGGAGTCCAGATACGCAGTATTTT. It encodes CASSHTSGRSPDTQYF.

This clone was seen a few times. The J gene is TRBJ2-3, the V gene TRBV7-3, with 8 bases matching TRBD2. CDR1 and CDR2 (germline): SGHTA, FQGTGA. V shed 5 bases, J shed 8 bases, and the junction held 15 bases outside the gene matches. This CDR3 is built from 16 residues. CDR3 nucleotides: TGTGCCAGCAGCCGCGGGAAGGGAGCGGGAGTGGTTACGCAGTATTTT. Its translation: CASSRGKGAGVVTQYF.

The CDR3 protein is CASSQGLAVQETQYF. CDR3 DNA sequence: TGCGCCAGCAGCCAAGGACTAGCGGTACAAGAGACCCAGTACTTC. The chain carries TRBV4-1 and TRBJ2-5; 9 bases map to TRBD2. The CDR3 covers 15 residues. V lost 1 base to trimming and J lost 2 bases; unmatched junction nucleotides: 2. Germline lookup yields CDR1 MGHRA and CDR2 YSYEKL.

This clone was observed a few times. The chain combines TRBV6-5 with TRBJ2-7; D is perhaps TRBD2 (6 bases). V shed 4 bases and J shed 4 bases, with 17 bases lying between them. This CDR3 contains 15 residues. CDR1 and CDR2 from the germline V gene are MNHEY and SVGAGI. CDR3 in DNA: TGTGCCAGCAGTTTAGCGGATCCTAGAAGGTACGAGCAGTACTTC. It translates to CASSLADPRRYEQYF.

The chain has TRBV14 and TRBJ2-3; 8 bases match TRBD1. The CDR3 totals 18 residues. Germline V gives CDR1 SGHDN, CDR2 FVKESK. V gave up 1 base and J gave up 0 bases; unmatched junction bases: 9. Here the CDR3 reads CASSQVDRGFLSTDTQYF. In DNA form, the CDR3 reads TGTGCCAGCAGCCAAGTAGACAGGGGATTCCTAAGCACAGATACGCAGTATTTT.

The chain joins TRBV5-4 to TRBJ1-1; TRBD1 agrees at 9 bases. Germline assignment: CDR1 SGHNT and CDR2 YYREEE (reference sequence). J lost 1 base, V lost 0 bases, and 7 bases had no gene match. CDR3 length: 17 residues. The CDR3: CASSLENRGPRNTEAFF. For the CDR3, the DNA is TGTGCCAGCAGCTTGGAGAACAGGGGGCCCCGGAACACTGAAGCTTTCTTT.

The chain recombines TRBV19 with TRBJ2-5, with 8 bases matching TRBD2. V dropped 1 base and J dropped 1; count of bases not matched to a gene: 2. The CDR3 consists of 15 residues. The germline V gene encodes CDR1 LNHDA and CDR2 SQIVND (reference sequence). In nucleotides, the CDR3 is TGTGCCAGTAGTATAGTCGGGAGGGGCCAAGAGACCCAGTACTTC. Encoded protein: CASSIVGRGQETQYF.

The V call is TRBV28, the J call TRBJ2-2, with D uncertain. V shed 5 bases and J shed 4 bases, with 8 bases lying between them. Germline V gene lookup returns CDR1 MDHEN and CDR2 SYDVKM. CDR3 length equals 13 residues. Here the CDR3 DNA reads TGTGCCAGCAGTCTCTATTCCACCGGGGAGCTGTTTTTT. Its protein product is CASSLYSTGELFF.

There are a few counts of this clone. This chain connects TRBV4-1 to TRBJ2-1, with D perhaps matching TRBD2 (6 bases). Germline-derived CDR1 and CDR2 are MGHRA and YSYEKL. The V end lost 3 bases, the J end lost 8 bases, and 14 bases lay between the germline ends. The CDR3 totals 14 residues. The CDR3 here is CASSQDPSVDEQFF. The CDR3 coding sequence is TGCGCCAGCAGCCAGGATCCTAGCGTGGATGAGCAGTTCTTC.

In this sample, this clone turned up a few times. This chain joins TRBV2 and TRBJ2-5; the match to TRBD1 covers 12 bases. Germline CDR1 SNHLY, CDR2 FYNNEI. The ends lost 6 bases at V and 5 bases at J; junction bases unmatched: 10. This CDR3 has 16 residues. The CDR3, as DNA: TGTGCCAGCAGGGGGACAGGGGGCGCCTGGGAGGAGACCCAGTACTTC. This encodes CASRGTGGAWEETQYF. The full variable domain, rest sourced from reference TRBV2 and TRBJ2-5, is EPEVTQTPSHQVTQMGQEVILRCVPISNHLYFYWYRQILGQKVEFLVSFYNNEISEKSEIFDDQFSVERPDGSNFTLKIRSTKLEDSAMYFCASRGTGGAWEETQYFGPGTRLLVL.

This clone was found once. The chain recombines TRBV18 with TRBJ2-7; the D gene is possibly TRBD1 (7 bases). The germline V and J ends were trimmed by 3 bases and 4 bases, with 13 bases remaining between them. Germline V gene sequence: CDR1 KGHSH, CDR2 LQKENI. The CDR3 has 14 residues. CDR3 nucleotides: TGTGCCAGCTCACCCGGAGGGGGCAGTTACGAGCAGTACTTC. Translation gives CASSPGGGSYEQYF.

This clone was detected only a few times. CDR3 sequence reads: CTSSQDPLEREKLFYEQYF. The CDR3 DNA is TGCACCAGCAGCCAAGACCCCCTGGAGCGGGAGAAACTTTTCTACGAGCAGTACTTC. The rearrangement uses TRBV1 and TRBJ2-7; TRBD2 is taken as the D call from the table, unchecked against the DNA. TRBV1 is a pseudogene. The CDR3 has 19 amino acids.

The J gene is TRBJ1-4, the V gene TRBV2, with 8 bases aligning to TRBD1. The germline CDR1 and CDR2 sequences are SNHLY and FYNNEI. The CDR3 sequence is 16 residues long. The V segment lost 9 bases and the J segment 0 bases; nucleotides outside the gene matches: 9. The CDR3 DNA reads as TGTGCCAGTCGCCCGGGACAGGTTGCAACTAATGAAAAACTGTTTTTT. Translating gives CASRPGQVATNEKLFF. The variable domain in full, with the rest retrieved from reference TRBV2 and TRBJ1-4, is EPEVTQTPSHQVTQMGQEVILRCVPISNHLYFYWYRQILGQKVEFLVSFYNNEISEKSEIFDDQFSVERPDGSNFTLKIRSTKLEDSAMYFCASRPGQVATNEKLFFGSGTQLSVL.

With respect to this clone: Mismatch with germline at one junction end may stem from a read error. This chain's CDR3 is CSSSFGANEKLFF. The CDR3 DNA sequence: TGTTCCAGCAGCTTTGGAGCTAATGAAAAACTGTTTTTT. The chain recombines TRBV7-9 with TRBJ1-4, with D uncertain. The germline CDR1 and CDR2 sequences are SEHNR and FQNEAQ (reference sequence). The CDR3 consists of 13 residues.

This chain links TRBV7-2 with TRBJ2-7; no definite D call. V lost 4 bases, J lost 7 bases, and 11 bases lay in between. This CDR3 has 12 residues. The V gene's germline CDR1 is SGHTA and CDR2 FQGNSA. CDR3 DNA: TGTGCCAGCAGCTCTCCCCGTAGTGAGCAGTACTTC. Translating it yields CASSSPRSEQYF.

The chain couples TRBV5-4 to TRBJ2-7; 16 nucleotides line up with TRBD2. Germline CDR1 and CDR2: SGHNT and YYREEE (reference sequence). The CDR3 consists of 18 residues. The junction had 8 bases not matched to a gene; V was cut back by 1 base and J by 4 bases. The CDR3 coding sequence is TGTGCCAGCAGCTTGTCCGGGACTAGCGGGAGGGCAAGATACGAGCAGTACTTC. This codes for CASSLSGTSGRARYEQYF.

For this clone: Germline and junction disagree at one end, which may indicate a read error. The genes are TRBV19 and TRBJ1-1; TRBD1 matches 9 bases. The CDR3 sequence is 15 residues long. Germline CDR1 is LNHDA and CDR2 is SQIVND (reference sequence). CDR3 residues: CASRTTGTGNAEAFF. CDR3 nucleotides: TGTGCCAGTAGGACTACCGGGACAGGGAACGCTGAAGCTTTCTTT.

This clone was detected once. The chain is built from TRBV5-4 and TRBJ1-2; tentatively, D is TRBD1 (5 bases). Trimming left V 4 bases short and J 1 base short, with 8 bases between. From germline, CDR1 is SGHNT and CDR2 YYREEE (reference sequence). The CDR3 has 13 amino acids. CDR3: CASSPDSNYGYTF. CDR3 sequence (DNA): TGTGCCAGCAGCCCCGACAGTAACTATGGCTACACCTTC.

CDR3 sequence (DNA): TGTGCCAGCTCCCGACAGGGGTTGGACTACGAGCAGTACTTC. Translation gives CASSRQGLDYEQYF. The rearrangement links TRBV18 to TRBJ2-7; 8 nucleotides agree with TRBD1. Germline trimming cut 6 bases from V and 3 bases from J; bases unmatched to any gene: 7. The CDR3 runs 14 residues. CDR1 is KGHSH, CDR2 LQKENI, per germline.

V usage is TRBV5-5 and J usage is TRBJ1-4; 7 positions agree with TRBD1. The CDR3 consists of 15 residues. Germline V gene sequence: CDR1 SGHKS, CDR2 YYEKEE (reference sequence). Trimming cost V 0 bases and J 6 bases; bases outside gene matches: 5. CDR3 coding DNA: TGTGCCAGCAGCTTGGCCCGGCAGGGGGATGAAAAACTGTTTTTT. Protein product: CASSLARQGDEKLFF. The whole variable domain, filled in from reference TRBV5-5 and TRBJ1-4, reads DAGVTQSPTHLIKTRGQQVTLRCSPISGHKSVSWYQQVLGQGPQFIFQYYEKEERGRGNFPDRFSARQFPNYSSELNVNALLLGDSALYLCASSLARQGDEKLFFGSGTQLSVL.

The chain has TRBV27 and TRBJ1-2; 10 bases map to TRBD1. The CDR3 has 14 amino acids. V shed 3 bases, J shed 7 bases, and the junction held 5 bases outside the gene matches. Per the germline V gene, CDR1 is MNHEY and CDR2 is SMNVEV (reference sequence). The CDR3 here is CASSFDRGRFGYTF. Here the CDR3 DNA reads TGTGCCAGCAGTTTCGACAGGGGGCGCTTTGGCTACACCTTC.

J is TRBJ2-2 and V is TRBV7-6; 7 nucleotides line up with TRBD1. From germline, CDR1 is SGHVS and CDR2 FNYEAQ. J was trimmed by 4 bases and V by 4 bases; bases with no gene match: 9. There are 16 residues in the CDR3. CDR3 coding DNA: TGTGCCAGCAGCTCGTATCCGGGACAGACCACCGGGGAGCTGTTTTTT. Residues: CASSSYPGQTTGELFF.

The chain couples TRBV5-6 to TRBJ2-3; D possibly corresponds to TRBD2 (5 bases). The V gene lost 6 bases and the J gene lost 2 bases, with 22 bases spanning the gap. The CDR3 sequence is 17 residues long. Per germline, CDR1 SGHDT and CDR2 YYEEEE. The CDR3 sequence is CASTGVFDEVHTDTQYF. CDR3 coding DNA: TGTGCCAGCACCGGGGTCTTTGACGAGGTTCACACAGATACGCAGTATTTT.

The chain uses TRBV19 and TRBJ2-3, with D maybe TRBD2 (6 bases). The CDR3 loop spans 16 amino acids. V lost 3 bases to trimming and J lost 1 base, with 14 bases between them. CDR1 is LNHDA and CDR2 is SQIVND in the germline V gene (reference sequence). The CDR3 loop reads CASSIGGPGGTDTQYF. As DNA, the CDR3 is TGTGCCAGTAGTATCGGGGGACCCGGGGGCACAGATACGCAGTATTTT. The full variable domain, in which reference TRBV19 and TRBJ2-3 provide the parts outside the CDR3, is DGGITQSPKYLFRKEGQNVTLSCEQNLNHDAMYWYRQDPGQGLRLIYYSQIVNDFQKGDIAEGYSVSREKKESFPLTVTSAQKNPTAFYLCASSIGGPGGTDTQYFGPGTRLTVL.

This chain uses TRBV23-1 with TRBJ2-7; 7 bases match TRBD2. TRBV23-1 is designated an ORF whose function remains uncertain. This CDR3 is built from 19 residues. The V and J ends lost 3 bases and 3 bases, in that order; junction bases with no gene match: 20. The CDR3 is CASSQNSVQGGRSYYEQYF. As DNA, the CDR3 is TGCGCCAGCAGTCAGAATTCGGTGCAAGGCGGGAGATCATACTACGAGCAGTACTTC.

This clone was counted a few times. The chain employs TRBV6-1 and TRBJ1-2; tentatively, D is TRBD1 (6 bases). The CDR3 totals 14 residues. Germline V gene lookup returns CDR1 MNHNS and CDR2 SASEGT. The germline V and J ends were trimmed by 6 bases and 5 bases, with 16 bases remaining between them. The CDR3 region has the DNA TGTGCCAGCAGCGAGATACAGGGTTCATATGGCTACACCTTC. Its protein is CASSEIQGSYGYTF.

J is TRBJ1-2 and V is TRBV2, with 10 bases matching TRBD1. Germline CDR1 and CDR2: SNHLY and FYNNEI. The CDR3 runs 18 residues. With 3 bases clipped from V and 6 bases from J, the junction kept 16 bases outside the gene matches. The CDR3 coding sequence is TGTGCCAGCAGTGATTTGCGAGGGGGTACGGGACAGGGGCATGGCTACACCTTC. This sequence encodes CASSDLRGGTGQGHGYTF.

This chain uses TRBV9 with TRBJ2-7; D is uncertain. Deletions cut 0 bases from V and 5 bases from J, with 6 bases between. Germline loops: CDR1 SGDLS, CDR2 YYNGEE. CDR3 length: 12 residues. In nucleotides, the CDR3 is TGTGCCAGCAGCGTAGCTATCGACGAGCAGTACTTC. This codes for CASSVAIDEQYF.